This TCR beta chain comes out of a study of blood T cells in healthy people across ages. General study points: Diversity of TCR beta correlated strongly with naive T cell percentage.

This CDR3 has 12 amino acids. V gave up 0 bases and J gave up 9 bases, with 8 bases separating them. Worth noting for this clonotype: Its target is unknown.

It was with a sample-barcoded 5' primer and a J-beta primer mix that a second PCR of about 6 to 12 cycles was run. A template-switch adaptor that had 12 random nucleotides put a tag on each cDNA molecule. A single record per CDR3 protein comes from TCRdb applying MiXCR to the 5' RACE reads. The table lists 800,000 to 900,000 distinct CDR3 sequences, roughly 60% of them singletons. The chain combines TRBV12-3 or TRBV12-4 with TRBJ2-5, with D unresolved. Sequenced sample: blood. The clonotype comes from a man aged 25 to 40 in good health. CDR3 loop: CASSLASGPQYF. CDR3 coding DNA: TGTGCCAGCAGTTTAGCTTCGGGTCCCCAGTACTTC.